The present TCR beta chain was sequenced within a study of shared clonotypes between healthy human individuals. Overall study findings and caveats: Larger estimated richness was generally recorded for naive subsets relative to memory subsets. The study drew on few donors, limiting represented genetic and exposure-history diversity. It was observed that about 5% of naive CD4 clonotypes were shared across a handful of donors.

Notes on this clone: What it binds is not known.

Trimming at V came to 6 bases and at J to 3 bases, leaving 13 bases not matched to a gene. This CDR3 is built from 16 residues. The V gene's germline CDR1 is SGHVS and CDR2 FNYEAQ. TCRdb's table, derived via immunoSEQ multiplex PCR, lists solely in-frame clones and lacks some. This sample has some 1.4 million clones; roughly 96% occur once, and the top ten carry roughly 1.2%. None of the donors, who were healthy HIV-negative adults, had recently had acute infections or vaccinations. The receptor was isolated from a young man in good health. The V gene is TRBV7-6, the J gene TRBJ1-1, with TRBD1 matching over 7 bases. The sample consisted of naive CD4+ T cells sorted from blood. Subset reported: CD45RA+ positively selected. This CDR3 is CASSFRQGPEDTEAFF. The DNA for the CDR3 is TGTGCCAGCAGTTTCAGACAGGGCCCTGAGGACACTGAAGCTTTCTTT.